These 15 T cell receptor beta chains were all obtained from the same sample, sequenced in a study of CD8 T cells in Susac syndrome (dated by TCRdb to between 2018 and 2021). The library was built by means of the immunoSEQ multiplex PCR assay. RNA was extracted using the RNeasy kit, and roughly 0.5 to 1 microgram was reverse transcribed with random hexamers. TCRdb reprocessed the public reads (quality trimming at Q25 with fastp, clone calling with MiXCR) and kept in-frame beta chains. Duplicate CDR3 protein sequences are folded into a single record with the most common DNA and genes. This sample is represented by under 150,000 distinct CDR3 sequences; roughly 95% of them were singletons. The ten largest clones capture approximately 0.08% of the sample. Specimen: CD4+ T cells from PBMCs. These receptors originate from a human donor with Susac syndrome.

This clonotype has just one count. CDR3 protein: CASSQVPGVTEAFF. Written as DNA, the CDR3 is TGTGCCAGCAGCCAAGTCCCGGGGGTCACTGAAGCTTTCTTT. This sequence joins TRBV3-1 and TRBJ1-1, with D perhaps TRBD1 (5 bases). The CDR3 has 14 residues. The germline V gene encodes CDR1 LGHDT and CDR2 YNNKEL (reference sequence). V was pared by 1 base and J by 4 bases, with 10 bases between.

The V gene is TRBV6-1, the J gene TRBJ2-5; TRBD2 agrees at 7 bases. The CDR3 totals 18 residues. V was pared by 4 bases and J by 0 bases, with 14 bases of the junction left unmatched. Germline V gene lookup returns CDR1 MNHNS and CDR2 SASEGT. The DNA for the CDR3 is TGTGCCAGCAGTGGGGTGGGACTATCCCTAAGATACCAAGAGACCCAGTACTTC. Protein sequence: CASSGVGLSLRYQETQYF.

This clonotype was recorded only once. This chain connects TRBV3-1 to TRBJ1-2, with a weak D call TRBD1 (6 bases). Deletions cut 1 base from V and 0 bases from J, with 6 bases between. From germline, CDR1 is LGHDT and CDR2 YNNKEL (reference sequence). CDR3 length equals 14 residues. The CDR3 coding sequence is TGTGCCAGCAGCCAAGGGACAGCTAACTATGGCTACACCTTC. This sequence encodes CASSQGTANYGYTF.

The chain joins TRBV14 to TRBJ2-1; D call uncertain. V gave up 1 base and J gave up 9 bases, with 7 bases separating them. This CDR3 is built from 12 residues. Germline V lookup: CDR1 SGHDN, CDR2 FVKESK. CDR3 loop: CASSQARGEQFF. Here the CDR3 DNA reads TGTGCCAGCAGCCAAGCCCGTGGTGAGCAGTTCTTC.

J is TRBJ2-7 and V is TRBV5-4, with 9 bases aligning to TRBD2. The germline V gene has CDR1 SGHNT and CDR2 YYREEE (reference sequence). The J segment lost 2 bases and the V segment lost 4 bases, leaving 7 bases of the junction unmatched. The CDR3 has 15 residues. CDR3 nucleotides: TGTGCCAGCAGCCTGACTAGCGGAAGACCCTACGAGCAGTACTTC. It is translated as CASSLTSGRPYEQYF.

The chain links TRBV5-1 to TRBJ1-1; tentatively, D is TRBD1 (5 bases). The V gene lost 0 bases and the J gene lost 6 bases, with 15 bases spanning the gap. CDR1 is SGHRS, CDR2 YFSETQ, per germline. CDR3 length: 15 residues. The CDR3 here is CASSLGSTGIAEAFF. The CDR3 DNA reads TGCGCCAGCAGCTTGGGGAGTACAGGTATTGCTGAAGCTTTCTTT. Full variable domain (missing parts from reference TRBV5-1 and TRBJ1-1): KAGVTQTPRYLIKTRGQQVTLSCSPISGHRSVSWYQQTPGQGLQFLFEYFSETQRNKGNFPGRFSGRQFSNSRSEMNVSTLELGDSALYLCASSLGSTGIAEAFFGQGTRLTVV.

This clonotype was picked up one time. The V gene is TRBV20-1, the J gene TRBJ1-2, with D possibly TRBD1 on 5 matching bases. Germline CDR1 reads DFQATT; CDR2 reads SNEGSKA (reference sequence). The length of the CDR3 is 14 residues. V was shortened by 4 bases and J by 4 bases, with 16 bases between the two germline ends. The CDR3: CSANHFRGSYGYTF. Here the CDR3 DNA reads TGCAGTGCTAACCACTTTAGGGGTTCCTATGGCTACACCTTC.

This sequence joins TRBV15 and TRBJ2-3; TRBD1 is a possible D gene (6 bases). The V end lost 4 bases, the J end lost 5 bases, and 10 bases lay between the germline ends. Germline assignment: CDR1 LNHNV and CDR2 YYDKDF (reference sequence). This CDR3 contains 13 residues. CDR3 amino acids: CATSKGTKDTQYF. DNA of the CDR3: TGTGCCACCAGCAAGGGGACAAAAGATACGCAGTATTTT.

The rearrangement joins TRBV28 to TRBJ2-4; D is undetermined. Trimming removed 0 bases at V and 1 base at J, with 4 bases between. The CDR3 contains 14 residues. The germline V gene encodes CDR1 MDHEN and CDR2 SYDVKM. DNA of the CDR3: TGTGCCAGCAGTTTATGGGGTGCCAAAAACATTCAGTACTTC. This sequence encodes CASSLWGAKNIQYF. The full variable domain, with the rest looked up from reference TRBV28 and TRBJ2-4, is DVKVTQSSRYLVKRTGEKVFLECVQDMDHENMFWYRQDPGLGLRLIYFSYDVKMKEKGDIPEGYSVSREKKERFSLILESASTNQTSMYLCASSLWGAKNIQYFGAGTRLSVL.

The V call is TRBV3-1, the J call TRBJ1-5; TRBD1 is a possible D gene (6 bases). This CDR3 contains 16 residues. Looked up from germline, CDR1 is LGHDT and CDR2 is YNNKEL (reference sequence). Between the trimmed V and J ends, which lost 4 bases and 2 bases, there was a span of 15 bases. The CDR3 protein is CASSLGGVSRNQPQHF. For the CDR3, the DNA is TGTGCCAGCAGCCTAGGGGGAGTCTCCCGCAATCAGCCCCAGCATTTT.

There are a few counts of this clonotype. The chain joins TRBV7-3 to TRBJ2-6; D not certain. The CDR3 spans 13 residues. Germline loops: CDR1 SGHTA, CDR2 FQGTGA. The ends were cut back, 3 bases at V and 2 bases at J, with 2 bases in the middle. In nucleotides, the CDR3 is TGTGCCAGCAGCTTTCCTGGGGCCAACGTCCTGACTTTC. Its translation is CASSFPGANVLTF.

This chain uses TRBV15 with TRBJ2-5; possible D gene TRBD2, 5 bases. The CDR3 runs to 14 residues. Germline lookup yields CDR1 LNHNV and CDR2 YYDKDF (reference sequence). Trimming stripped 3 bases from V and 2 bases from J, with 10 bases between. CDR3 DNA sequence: TGTGCCACCAGCAGCCAGCGGTATCAAGAGACCCAGTACTTC. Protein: CATSSQRYQETQYF.

The CDR3: CASSPWGQPSSYNEQFF. DNA of the CDR3: TGTGCCAGCAGCCCCTGGGGGCAGCCGAGCTCCTACAATGAGCAGTTCTTC. The gene calls are TRBV12-3 or TRBV12-4 and TRBJ2-1; weak D call: TRBD1 (6 bases). The CDR3 has 17 amino acids. V lost 6 bases, J lost 0 bases, and 18 bases lay in between.

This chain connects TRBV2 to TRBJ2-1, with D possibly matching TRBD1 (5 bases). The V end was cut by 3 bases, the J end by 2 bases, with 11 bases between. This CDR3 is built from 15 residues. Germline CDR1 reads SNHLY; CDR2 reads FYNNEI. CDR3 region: CASSEAVRAYNEQFF. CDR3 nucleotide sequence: TGTGCCAGCAGTGAGGCGGTCAGGGCCTACAATGAGCAGTTCTTC.

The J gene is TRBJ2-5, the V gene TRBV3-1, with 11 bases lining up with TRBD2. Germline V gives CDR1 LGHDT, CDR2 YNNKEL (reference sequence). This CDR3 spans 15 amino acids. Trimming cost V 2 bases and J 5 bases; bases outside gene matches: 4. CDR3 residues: CASSQLSGGAETQYF. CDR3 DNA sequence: TGTGCCAGCAGCCAACTTAGCGGGGGGGCGGAGACCCAGTACTTC.